This T cell receptor (beta chain) appears in the sequencing data of a study of a mutant IDH1 vaccine in newly diagnosed glioma listed by TCRdb under 2021. The study in broad terms: Vaccination was initiated 4-6 weeks after radiotherapy alone, or concurrently with temozolomide cycles in the chemotherapy-containing groups. Of the roughly 34 treated patients, approximately 62% were male and about 38% were female, and the mean age was roughly 40 years. The week-35 safety follow-up took place at visit V12, and the week-47 end of study took place at visit V13. Prior to enrollment, standard therapy consisting of radiotherapy alone, temozolomide alone, or radiochemotherapy with temozolomide had been administered to patients, with the combination being received by most patients. Longitudinal TCRB deep sequencing was done for 20 to 25 treated patients, wherever samples were available for exploratory analyses. Peripheral blood samples were drawn at six visits, namely V03 (baseline), V05, V07, V10, V12 and V13.

Paper-wide results and their limitations: Immune responses induced by the vaccine were seen in approximately 93% of patients across multiple MHC alleles. According to the authors, sample limitations meant that analyses of patient blood samples could not be reproduced. Selection of PBMC samples for TCRB deep sequencing was based on availability. Changes in the top peripheral T cell clonotypes picked up by TCRB sequencing did not appear to be linked to pseudoprogression.

Trimming leaves V shorter by 7 bases and J shorter by 6 bases, with the junction holding 15 bases beyond the gene matches. The CDR1 and CDR2 encoded by the germline V gene (reference sequence) are LNHDA and SQIVND. Measured from the cysteine to the phenylalanine, the CDR3 is 17 residues long. Only the CDR3 portion is preserved as DNA: 51 bases, with reading frame beginning at the first base. As regards this clone: Its antigen specificity is not known. No base quality values were provided; no much bigger clone lies one nucleotide off.

The sample's time point, from its label and the paper: week 35, safety follow-up. Each vaccine dose was 300 ug of a 20-mer mutant IDH1 peptide in Montanide, given subcutaneously with topical imiquimod. Across visits V03 through V10, patients got a total of eight vaccinations, given in weeks 1, 3, 5, 7, 11, 15, 19 and 23. All donors had newly diagnosed IDH1-mutant astrocytomas of WHO grade 3 or 4 that showed loss of nuclear ATRX. The samples were drawn from NOA16, a multicentre, single-arm, open-label phase I trial in Germany that tested a mutant IDH1 peptide vaccine in humans for the first time. Genomic DNA for TCRB sequencing was extracted from EDTA blood using the DNeasy Blood and Tissue Kit. The library was produced with the immunoSEQ multiplex PCR assay. Following the manufacturer's protocol, the hsTCRB Kit was used to amplify rearranged TCR beta chain sequences. Sequencing of TCRB libraries was carried out on an Illumina MiSeq. The authors' pipeline ran thus. The kit vendor's proprietary platform handled demultiplexing, trimming and gene mapping. In TCRdb, the immuneACCESS table is reduced to in-frame sequences with V and J assigned. These tables do not hold every clone; where another copy was compared, an unresolved V gene accounts for under half, and the others remain unexplained. Clone size and the V and J calls come from that table; the DNA yielded D and trimming. The sample table lists about 50,000 clones, around 92% of them with a count of one. 2% to 2.5% of the sample comes from the top ten.

The receptor was derived from a man between 50 and 59 years old with glioma. This chain joins TRBV19 to TRBJ2-2; TRBD1 lines up with 9 middle nucleotides. Sequenced material: PBMCs, taken from a glioma patient whose treatment included an IDH1 peptide vaccine. The CDR3 sequence is CASNGAGTGSVAGELFF. The DNA sequence follows: TGTGCCAGTAATGGCGCGGGGACAGGGTCTGTTGCCGGGGAGCTGTTTTTT.